Here is one T cell receptor beta chain with its context. The data belong to a study of cytomegalovirus exposure and HLA in healthy donors. Across the whole study: Prior work identified about 120 million unique TCR beta sequences in some 200 million T cells.

The PCR contained 60 Vbeta and 13 Jbeta primers. Repertoires were generated with immunoSEQ multiplex PCR, while TCRdb's copy carries only in-frame clones and drops some. Of roughly 180,000 clones in the sample, 80% to 85% were seen once. The trim removed 0 bases at V and 7 bases at J, leaving 15 bases unmatched. Germline assignment: CDR1 SGHDN and CDR2 FVKESK. The CDR3 consists of 18 residues. Source material: PBMCs. This sequence was found in a young man in good health and CMV-seronegative. V usage is TRBV14 and J usage is TRBJ2-1, with TRBD2 matching over 7 bases. CDR3 in DNA: TGTGCCAGCAGCCAAGAGGCGGTCGGGGCGGGAGCTGGGAATGAGCAGTTCTTC. Translation gives CASSQEAVGAGAGNEQFF.